The 8 T cell receptor beta chains presented below share a single source sample, sequenced in a study of early T cells in non-severe SARS-CoV-2 infection. One entry per CDR3 protein results from TCRdb running MiXCR on the 5' RACE reads. The sample carries tens of thousands of distinct CDR3 sequences, about 5% recorded once. The sequencing here drew on whole blood, taken at baseline. The receptors originated from an adult who was a healthcare worker with PCR-confirmed SARS-CoV-2 infection or an uninfected control (not recorded which).

The V gene is TRBV10-3, the J gene TRBJ2-3; 10 bases line up with TRBD2. The CDR3 length is 15 residues. The germline V gene has CDR1 ENHRY and CDR2 SYGVKD. V gave up 10 bases and J gave up 1 base; unmatched junction bases: 8. CDR3 coding DNA: TGTGCCACTGGGGCCGGGACTAGCGGCACAGATACGCAGTATTTT. Amino acids: CATGAGTSGTDTQYF.

This clonotype was seen ten or more times. The chain uses TRBV11-2 and TRBJ1-1; D remains unclear. The CDR3 runs to 16 residues. Germline CDR1 SGHAT, CDR2 FQNNGV. Trimming took 0 bases from V and 3 from J, leaving 14 bases between them. The CDR3 DNA reads TGTGCCAGCAGCTTAGATTTGGGGTTGGGCGACACTGAAGCTTTCTTT. It is translated as CASSLDLGLGDTEAFF. Based on the CDR3 plus reference TRBV11-2 and TRBJ1-1, the full variable domain is EAGVAQSPRYKIIEKRQSVAFWCNPISGHATLYWYQQILGQGPKLLIQFQNNGVVDDSQLPKDRFSAERLKGVDSTLKIQPAKLEDSAVYLCASSLDLGLGDTEAFFGQGTRLTVV.

This clonotype was counted ten times or more. The chain uses TRBV27 and TRBJ2-7; D uncertain. V shed 6 bases and J shed 4 bases, with 10 bases lying between them. Per germline, CDR1 MNHEY and CDR2 SMNVEV (reference sequence). This CDR3 has 12 residues. The CDR3 DNA reads as TGTGCCAGCAGGACGCCAGGTTACGAGCAGTACTTC. Protein product: CASRTPGYEQYF.

This chain links TRBV9 with TRBJ2-1, with D maybe TRBD1 (7 bases). V lost 3 bases and J 4 bases, leaving 11 bases between the germline ends. The CDR3 loop spans 14 amino acids. Germline V CDR1 and CDR2: SGDLS, YYNGEE. CDR3 amino acids: CASSGGTEYNEQFF. The CDR3 DNA follows: TGTGCCAGCAGCGGCGGGACAGAGTACAATGAGCAGTTCTTC.

This clonotype was seen only a few times. The chain couples TRBV30 to TRBJ1-1; a possible D gene is TRBD1 (5 bases). The V and J ends lost 5 bases and 2 bases respectively, with 12 bases between them. CDR1 is GTSNPN, CDR2 SVGIG, per germline (reference sequence). The CDR3 runs 13 residues. The CDR3 sequence is CAWGDGFNTEAFF. The CDR3 bases are TGTGCCTGGGGGGACGGATTTAACACTGAAGCTTTCTTT.

This chain uses TRBV18 with TRBJ2-7, with TRBD1 identical over 7 bases. After removal of 4 bases from V and 2 bases from J, the junction contained 11 bases not matched to a gene. This CDR3 is built from 16 residues. CDR1 is KGHSH, CDR2 LQKENI, per germline. The CDR3 region has the DNA TGTGCCAGCTCACAGTATAACGCGCAGGGGGCCTACGAGCAGTACTTC. Translated: CASSQYNAQGAYEQYF.

In its sample, this clonotype was seen many times. J is TRBJ2-1 and V is TRBV7-8; perhaps TRBD2 as D (6 bases). V was pared by 5 bases and J by 8 bases, with 19 bases between. The length of the CDR3 is 15 residues. Germline values: CDR1 SGHVS, CDR2 FQNEAQ. The CDR3: CASSPRRVFMDEQFF. DNA of the CDR3: TGTGCCAGCAGCCCACGGAGGGTTTTTATGGATGAGCAGTTCTTC.

This clonotype was seen at least ten times. The chain has TRBV2 and TRBJ2-1, with D perhaps matching TRBD2 (5 bases). This CDR3 has 18 residues. The V gene's germline CDR1 is SNHLY and CDR2 FYNNEI. Trimming cost V 6 bases and J 0 bases, with 21 bases left between them. As DNA, the CDR3 is TGTGCCAGCAGCGACCTTGCGGTAGCGCGAACCTCCTACAATGAGCAGTTCTTC. This gives the protein CASSDLAVARTSYNEQFF.